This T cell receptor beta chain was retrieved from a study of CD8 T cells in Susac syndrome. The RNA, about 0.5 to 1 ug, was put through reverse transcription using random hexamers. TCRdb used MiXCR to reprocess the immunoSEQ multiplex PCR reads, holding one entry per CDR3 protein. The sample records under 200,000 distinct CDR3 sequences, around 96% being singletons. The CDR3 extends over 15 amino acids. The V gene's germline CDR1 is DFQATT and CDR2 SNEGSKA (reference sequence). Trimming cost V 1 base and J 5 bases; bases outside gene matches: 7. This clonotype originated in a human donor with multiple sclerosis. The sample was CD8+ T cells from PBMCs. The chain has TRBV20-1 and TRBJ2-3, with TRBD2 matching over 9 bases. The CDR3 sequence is CSARGGGGALDTQYF. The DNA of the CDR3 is TGCAGTGCTAGAGGAGGCGGGGGGGCCTTAGATACGCAGTATTTT.